These 8 T cell receptor beta chains originate from one sample sequenced in a study of tumor and adjacent non-tumor tissue in lung cancer. The library came from three nested PCR rounds adapted from ARM-PCR protocols. TCRdb redid the calling of the multiplex PCR reads with MiXCR, one entry per CDR3 protein. The sample holds 100,000 to 150,000 distinct CDR3 sequences; 66% are singletons and the top ten take about 13%. RNA was extracted from bulk tissue without any cell sorting. The sample consisted of lung tumor tissue. These receptors were collected from a man aged 25 to 40 with non-small cell lung cancer.

On this clonotype: A read error is possible here, since a much larger clone lies one base away. This rearrangement joins TRBV28 to TRBJ2-3; the match to TRBD1 covers 7 bases. Germline V gene data show CDR1 as MDHEN and CDR2 as SYDVKM. The J segment lost 6 bases and the V segment lost 11 bases, leaving 11 bases of the junction unmatched. The CDR3 sequence is 13 residues long. CDR3: CACFEGAVDTQYF. In DNA form, the CDR3 reads TGTGCCTGTTTCGAGGGGGCTGTGGATACGCAGTATTTT.

In the case of this clonotype: The conserved phenylalanine or tryptophan normally closing the CDR3 is absent here, so this likely arose from a read error. The V call is TRBV28, the J call TRBJ1-4; D might be TRBD1 (6 bases). The CDR3 consists of 14 residues. The ends were cut back, 2 bases at V and 3 bases at J, with 7 bases in the middle. Germline lookup yields CDR1 MDHEN and CDR2 SYDVKM. CDR3: CASSLQGSNEKLFY. The CDR3 DNA follows: TGTGCCAGCAGTTTACAGGGGTCTAATGAAAAACTGTTTTAT.

Regarding this clonotype: A read error may produce the germline difference seen at one junction end. The genes are TRBV11-2 and TRBJ1-2, with unresolved D. This CDR3 region has 14 residues. Looked up from germline, CDR1 is SGHAT and CDR2 is FQNNGV. The chain's CDR3 is CASSSGQANYGYTF. The CDR3 nucleotides read TGTGCCAGCAGCTCCGGGCAGGCGAACTATGGCTACACTTTC.

This sequence joins TRBV4-1 and TRBJ2-4; D call uncertain. The V and J ends lost 0 bases and 3 bases respectively, with 18 bases between them. Germline assignment: CDR1 MGHRA and CDR2 YSYEKL. This CDR3 is 18 amino acids long. CDR3 residues: CASSQDFLPGRDKNIQYF. CDR3 nucleotides: TGCGCCAGCAGCCAAGATTTTCTACCGGGCCGAGACAAAAACATTCAGTACTTC.

The table lists this clonotype with a count of one. A much larger clone differs by one base, so this may be a read error. In DNA, the CDR3 is TGTGCCAGCACCCTAGGGGGGACAGGGATAAACGATGAGCAGTTCTTC. As protein: CASTLGGTGINDEQFF. This chain links TRBV7-8 with TRBJ2-1; 9 nucleotides match TRBD1. The J segment lost 8 bases and the V segment lost 7 bases, leaving 15 bases of the junction unmatched. This CDR3 contains 16 residues. CDR1 and CDR2 from the germline V gene are SGHVS and FQNEAQ.

This clonotype was seen just once. Since a much larger clone is just one base distant, this may be a read error. The CDR3 carries no conserved terminal phenylalanine or tryptophan, so it likely arises from a read error. The chain couples TRBV20-1 to TRBJ2-5; 7 positions match TRBD2. Trimming cost V 0 bases and J 5 bases; bases outside gene matches: 3. The V gene's germline CDR1 is DFQATT and CDR2 SNEGSKA (reference sequence). The CDR3 is 13 amino acids. CDR3 amino acids: CSARETSAETQYS. For the CDR3, the DNA is TGCAGTGCTAGAGAAACTAGCGCGGAGACCCAGTACTCC.

This clonotype was counted a single time. A read error may account for a junction end that differs from germline. The J gene is TRBJ2-2, the V gene TRBV14; D remains ambiguous. The CDR3 is 16 residues long. The germline V gene has CDR1 SGHDN and CDR2 FVKESK. This CDR3 reads CASNQDPDLNTGELFF. The CDR3 DNA is TGTGCCAGCAACCAAGATCCAGACTTGAACACCGGGGAGCTGTTTTTT.

For this clonotype: Its ends do not fully match the called genes, so a read error is possible. The chain uses TRBV6-2 or TRBV6-3 and TRBJ1-3; D possibly corresponds to TRBD1 (5 bases). CDR1 and CDR2 (germline): MNHEY, SVGEGT. The CDR3 consists of 17 residues. As DNA, the CDR3 is TGTGCCAGCAGTTGGGGCACCCGAGGCTACTCTGGAAGCACCATATATTTT. It translates to CASSWGTRGYSGSTIYF.